This T cell receptor beta chain was captured by sequencing in a study of T-cell memory formation after mild COVID-19. This clonotype occurred a few times. The CDR3 covers 11 residues. V was trimmed by 6 bases and J by 7 bases, leaving 9 bases between them. One entry per CDR3 protein, called by TCRdb with MiXCR from the 5' RACE reads. The sample lists a few hundred thousand distinct CDR3 sequences, 13% to 15% occurring once. V is TRBV12-3 or TRBV12-4 and J is TRBJ1-2; D remains ambiguous. This sequence was found in a man between 18 and 29 years old who had mild COVID-19 (a few samples of this study predate the infection). Cell type and time point are not known. Sequencing input: PBMCs or a T cell subset sorted from them (not recorded which). The CDR3 loop reads CASSGGSGYTF. The DNA of the CDR3 is TGTGCCAGCAGCGGCGGGAGTGGCTACACCTTC.